The 3 T cell receptor beta chains below all came from one sample that was sequenced in a study of blood T cell repertoires in COVID-19. Sequenced by immunoSEQ multiplex PCR; TCRdb stores in-frame clones only, minus some. The sample lists fewer than 15,000 clones, around 91% occurring once. The sample comprised peripheral blood. These receptors were collected from a human donor with active COVID-19. The donor label of this sample is uncertain.

This clone was detected only once. The rearrangement uses TRBV11-2 and TRBJ2-2, with D possibly TRBD2 on 7 matching bases. The CDR3 has 15 residues. From germline, CDR1 is SGHAT and CDR2 FQNNGV. V lost 0 bases to trimming and J lost 9 bases, with 14 bases between them. The CDR3 DNA follows: TGTGCCAGCAGCTTAGAAACGGGGGGCCACCGGGAGCTGTTTTTT. Its protein is CASSLETGGHRELFF.

This chain links TRBV7-2 with TRBJ2-3; D not certain. In germline, CDR1 is SGHTA, CDR2 FQGNSA. Trimming took off 5 bases at V and 4 bases at J, with 7 bases between the two ends. CDR3 length: 12 amino acids. The CDR3 bases are TGTGCCAGCAGCCTCTCTTCAGATACGCAGTATTTT. Residues: CASSLSSDTQYF. The full variable domain, rest sourced from reference TRBV7-2 and TRBJ2-3, is GAGVSQSPSNKVTEKGKDVELRCDPISGHTALYWYRQSLGQGLEFLIYFQGNSAPDKSGLPSDRFSAERTGGSVSTLTIQRTQQEDSAVYLCASSLSSDTQYFGPGTRLTVL.

This rearrangement joins TRBV19 to TRBJ2-7; TRBD1 matches at 10 bases. CDR1 and CDR2 (germline): LNHDA, SQIVND (reference sequence). V was clipped by 4 bases and J by 3 bases; unmatched bases: 6. This CDR3 has 15 amino acids. CDR3 in amino acids: CASSNPGTGDYEQYF. The DNA for the CDR3 is TGTGCCAGTAGTAACCCCGGGACAGGGGACTACGAGCAGTACTTC.